These 8 T cell receptor beta chains were sequenced from one sample in a study of a mutant IDH1 vaccine in newly diagnosed glioma. Described time point: week 11, during vaccination. With topical imiquimod, each dose of the vaccine consisted of 300 ug of mutant IDH1 20-mer peptide. What these receptors recognize is not known. Clones were sequenced by immunoSEQ multiplex PCR, and TCRdb holds only the in-frame ones, with some missing. The sample consists of about 130,000 clones, around 77% of them appearing once. Sequencing was performed on PBMCs, taken from a glioma patient whose treatment included an IDH1 peptide vaccine. The receptor set was obtained from a man aged 35 to 55 with glioma.

The J gene is TRBJ2-7, the V gene TRBV5-1; D is possibly TRBD2 (7 bases). The V gene lost 5 bases and the J gene lost 0 bases, with 9 bases spanning the gap. The CDR3 has 13 residues. CDR1 SGHRS and CDR2 YFSETQ come from the germline V gene. CDR3 residues: CASRRGGSYEQYF. The DNA of the CDR3 is TGCGCCAGCAGGAGGGGGGGCTCCTACGAGCAGTACTTC.

This rearrangement joins TRBV29-1 to TRBJ1-1; D call uncertain. The germline CDR1 and CDR2 sequences are SQVTM and ANQGSEA. V was pared by 7 bases and J by 0 bases, with 9 bases between. The CDR3 sequence is 12 residues long. The CDR3 nucleotides read TGCAGCGAGAGGGTCTTGAACACTGAAGCTTTCTTT. Protein product: CSERVLNTEAFF.

This clone was seen more than once but under ten times. V and J are TRBV30 and TRBJ2-3; TRBD1 or TRBD2 may be the D gene (7 bases each). CDR3 length equals 14 residues. Germline CDR1 is GTSNPN and CDR2 is SVGIG (reference sequence). The CDR3 spells CAEGGDRGTDTQYF. CDR3 DNA sequence: TGTGCTGAGGGAGGGGACAGAGGAACAGATACGCAGTATTTT.

The chain links TRBV5-1 to TRBJ2-1, with D perhaps TRBD2 (5 bases). CDR3 length equals 15 residues. The germline V gene encodes CDR1 SGHRS and CDR2 YFSETQ. Trimming removed 4 bases from V and 8 bases from J, with 19 bases in between. The CDR3, as DNA: TGCGCCAGCAGCGCGCGACTTGGGAGTGCGGATGAGCAGTTCTTC. Protein: CASSARLGSADEQFF.

The chain uses TRBV30 and TRBJ2-1; the match to TRBD2 covers 10 bases. Germline lookup yields CDR1 GTSNPN and CDR2 SVGIG (reference sequence). V dropped 2 bases and J dropped 10; count of bases not matched to a gene: 11. The CDR3 consists of 15 residues. This chain's CDR3 is CAWSTASGGGKEQFF. The CDR3 DNA follows: TGTGCCTGGAGTACGGCTAGCGGGGGTGGGAAGGAGCAGTTCTTC. Drawing the rest from reference TRBV30 and TRBJ2-1, the complete variable domain is SQTIHQWPATLVQPVGSPLSLECTVEGTSNPNLYWYRQAAGRGLQLLFYSVGIGQISSEVPQNLSASRPQDRQFILSSKKLLLSDSGFYLCAWSTASGGGKEQFFGPGTRLTVL.

This chain connects TRBV11-3 to TRBJ2-3; TRBD2 agrees at 10 bases. This CDR3 is 16 amino acids long. V shed 0 bases, J shed 1 base, and the junction held 1 base outside the gene matches. Germline CDR1 reads SGHNT; CDR2 reads YENEEA. CDR3 DNA sequence: TGTGCCAGCAGCTTAGAAGGGACTAGCGGCACAGATACGCAGTATTTT. Amino acid sequence: CASSLEGTSGTDTQYF. The variable domain in full, completed from reference TRBV11-3 and TRBJ2-3, reads EAGVVQSPRYKIIEKKQPVAFWCNPISGHNTLYWYLQNLGQGPELLIRYENEEAVDDSQLPKDRFSAERLKGVDSTLKIQPAELGDSAVYLCASSLEGTSGTDTQYFGPGTRLTVL.

Remarks on this clone: An end of the junction differs from the germline gene, which may be a read error. V is TRBV7-7 and J is TRBJ1-3, with 7 bases matching TRBD1. This CDR3 comprises 16 residues. Germline CDR1 and CDR2: SSHAT and FNYEAQ (reference sequence). The CDR3 DNA reads as TGTGCTAGCAGCCAAACAGGGGACCCCCCTGGAAACACCATATATTTT. It is translated as CASSQTGDPPGNTIYF.

The chain couples TRBV6-5 to TRBJ2-7; 9 bases match TRBD1. The junction had 3 bases not matched to a gene; V was cut back by 7 bases and J by 5 bases. CDR3 length: 12 amino acids. Germline assignment: CDR1 MNHEY and CDR2 SVGAGI. The CDR3 DNA is TGTGCCAGCACCGGACAGGGGAACGAGCAGTACTTC. Protein: CASTGQGNEQYF.